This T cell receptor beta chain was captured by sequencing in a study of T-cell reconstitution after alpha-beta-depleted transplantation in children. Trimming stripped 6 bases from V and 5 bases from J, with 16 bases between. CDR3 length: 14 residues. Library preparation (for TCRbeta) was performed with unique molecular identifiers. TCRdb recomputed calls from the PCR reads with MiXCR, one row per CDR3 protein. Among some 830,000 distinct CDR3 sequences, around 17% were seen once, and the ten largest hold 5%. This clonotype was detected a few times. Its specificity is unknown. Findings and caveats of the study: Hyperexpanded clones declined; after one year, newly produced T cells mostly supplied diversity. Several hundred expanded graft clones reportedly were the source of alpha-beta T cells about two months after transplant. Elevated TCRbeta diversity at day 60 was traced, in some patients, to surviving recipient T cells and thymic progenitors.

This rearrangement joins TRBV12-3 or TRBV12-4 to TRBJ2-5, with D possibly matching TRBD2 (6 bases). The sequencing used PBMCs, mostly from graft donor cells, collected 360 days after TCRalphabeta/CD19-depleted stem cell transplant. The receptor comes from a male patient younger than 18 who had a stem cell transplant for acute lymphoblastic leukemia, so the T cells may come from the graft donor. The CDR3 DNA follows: TGTGCCAGCAGAAAAGAGGAGGGCCGGGAGACCCAGTACTTC. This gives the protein CASRKEEGRETQYF.